The clone carrying this T cell receptor beta chain was counted once. The data originate from a study of CD8+ T cells in alopecia areata. The authors extracted RNA and reverse transcribed it into cDNA as the sequencing template. Data came from immunoSEQ multiplex PCR; TCRdb stores just in-frame clones and leaves some out. This sample has about 130,000 clones, with roughly three fifths found just once. This CDR3 region has 15 residues. Germline V CDR1 and CDR2: LNHDA, SQIVND (reference sequence). V was cut by 4 bases and J by 1 base, with 12 bases left in between. Here the sequenced sample was CD4+ T cells sorted from blood, taken at week 0. This sequence joins TRBV19 and TRBJ2-3, with D perhaps assigned TRBD1 or TRBD2 (5 bases each). The source of this sequence is a human donor with alopecia areata. CDR3 loop: CASSRVQGGTDTQYF. CDR3 in DNA: TGTGCCAGTAGTAGGGTCCAGGGAGGCACAGATACGCAGTATTTT.